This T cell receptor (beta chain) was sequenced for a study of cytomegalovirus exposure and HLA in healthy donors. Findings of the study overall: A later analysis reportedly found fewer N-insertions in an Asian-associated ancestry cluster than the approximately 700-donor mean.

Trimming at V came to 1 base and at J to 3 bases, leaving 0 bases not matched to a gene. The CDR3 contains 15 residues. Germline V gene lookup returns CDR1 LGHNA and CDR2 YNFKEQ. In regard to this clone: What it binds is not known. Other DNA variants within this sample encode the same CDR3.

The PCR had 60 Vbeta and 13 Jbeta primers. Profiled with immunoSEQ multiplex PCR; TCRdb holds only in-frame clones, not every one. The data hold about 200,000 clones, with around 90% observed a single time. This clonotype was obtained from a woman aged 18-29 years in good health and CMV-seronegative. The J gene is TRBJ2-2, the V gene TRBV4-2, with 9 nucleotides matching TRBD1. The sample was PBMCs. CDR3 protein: CASSQGQGDTGELFF. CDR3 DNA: TGTGCCAGCAGCCAAGGACAGGGGGACACCGGGGAGCTGTTTTTT.